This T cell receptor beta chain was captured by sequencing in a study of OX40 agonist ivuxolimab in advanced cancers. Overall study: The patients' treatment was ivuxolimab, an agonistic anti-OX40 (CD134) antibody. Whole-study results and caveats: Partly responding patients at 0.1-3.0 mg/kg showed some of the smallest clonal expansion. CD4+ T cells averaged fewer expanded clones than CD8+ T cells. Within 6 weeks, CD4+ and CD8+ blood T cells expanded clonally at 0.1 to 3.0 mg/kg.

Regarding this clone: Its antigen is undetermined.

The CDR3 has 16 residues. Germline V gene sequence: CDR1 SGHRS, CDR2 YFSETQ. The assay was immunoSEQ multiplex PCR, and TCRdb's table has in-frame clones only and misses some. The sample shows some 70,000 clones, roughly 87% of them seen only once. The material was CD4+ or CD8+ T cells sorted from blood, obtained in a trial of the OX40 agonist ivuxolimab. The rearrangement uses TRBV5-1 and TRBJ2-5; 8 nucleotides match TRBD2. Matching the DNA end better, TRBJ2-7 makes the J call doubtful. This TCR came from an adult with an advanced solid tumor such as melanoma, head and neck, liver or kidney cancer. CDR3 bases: TGCGCCAGCAGCTTGACCGGGAGGGGCCTAGGTGACGAGCAGTACTTC. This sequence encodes CASSLTGRGLGDEQYF.